This T cell receptor (beta chain) stems from a study of OX40 agonist ivuxolimab in advanced cancers. Sequencing was performed with immunoSEQ multiplex PCR; in TCRdb, only in-frame clones are kept and a portion is missing. Among approximately 28,000 clones listed, 80% to 90% were seen once. The CDR3 runs to 16 residues. Trimming took off 3 bases at V and 4 bases at J, with 16 bases between the two ends. The V gene's germline CDR1 is LNHDA and CDR2 SQIVND (reference sequence). The input for sequencing was CD4+ or CD8+ T cells sorted from blood, taken in a trial of the OX40 agonist ivuxolimab. The TCR was taken from an adult with an advanced solid tumor such as melanoma, head and neck, liver or kidney cancer. The chain recombines TRBV19 with TRBJ2-1, with D possibly matching TRBD2 (5 bases). The CDR3 DNA reads as TGTGCCAGTAGTATCTTCAGTCCCGGGATATACAATGAGCAGTTCTTC. Amino acids: CASSIFSPGIYNEQFF.